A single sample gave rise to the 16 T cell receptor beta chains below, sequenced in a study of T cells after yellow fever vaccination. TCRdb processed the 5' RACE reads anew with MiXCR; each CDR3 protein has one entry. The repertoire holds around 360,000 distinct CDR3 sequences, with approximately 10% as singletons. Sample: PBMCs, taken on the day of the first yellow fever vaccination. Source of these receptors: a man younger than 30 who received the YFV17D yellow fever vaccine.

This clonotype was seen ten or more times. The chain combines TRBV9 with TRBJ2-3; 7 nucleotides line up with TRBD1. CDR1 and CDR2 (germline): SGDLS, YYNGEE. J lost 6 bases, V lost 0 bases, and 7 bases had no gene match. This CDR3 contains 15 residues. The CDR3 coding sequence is TGTGCCAGCAGCGTAGCTCCAGGGGGACGTGATACGCAGTATTTT. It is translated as CASSVAPGGRDTQYF.

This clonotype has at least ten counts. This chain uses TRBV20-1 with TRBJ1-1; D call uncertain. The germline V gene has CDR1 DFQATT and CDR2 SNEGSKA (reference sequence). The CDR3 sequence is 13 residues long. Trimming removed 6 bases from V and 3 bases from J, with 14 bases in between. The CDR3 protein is CSATADGDTEAFF. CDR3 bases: TGCAGTGCCACCGCAGACGGTGACACTGAAGCTTTCTTT.

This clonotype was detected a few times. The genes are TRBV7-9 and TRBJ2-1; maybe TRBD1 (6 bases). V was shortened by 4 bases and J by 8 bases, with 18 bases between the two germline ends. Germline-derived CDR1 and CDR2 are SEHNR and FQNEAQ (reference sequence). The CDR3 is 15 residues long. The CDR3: CASSSVGTLSHEQFF. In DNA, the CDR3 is TGTGCCAGCAGCTCTGTGGGGACACTATCGCATGAGCAGTTCTTC.

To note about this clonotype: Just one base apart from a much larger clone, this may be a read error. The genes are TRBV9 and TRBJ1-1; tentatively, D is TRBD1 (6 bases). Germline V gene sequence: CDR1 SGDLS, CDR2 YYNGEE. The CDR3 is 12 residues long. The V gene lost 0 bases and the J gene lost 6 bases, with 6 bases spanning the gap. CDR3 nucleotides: TGTGCCAGCAGCGTAGGGGGGCCTGAAGCTTTCTTT. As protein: CASSVGGPEAFF.

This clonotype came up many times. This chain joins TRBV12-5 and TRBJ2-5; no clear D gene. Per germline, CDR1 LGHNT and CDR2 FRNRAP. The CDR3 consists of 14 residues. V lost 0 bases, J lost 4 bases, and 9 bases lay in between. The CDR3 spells CASGLVPGPETQYF. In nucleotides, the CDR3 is TGTGCTAGTGGTTTGGTACCAGGCCCAGAGACCCAGTACTTC.

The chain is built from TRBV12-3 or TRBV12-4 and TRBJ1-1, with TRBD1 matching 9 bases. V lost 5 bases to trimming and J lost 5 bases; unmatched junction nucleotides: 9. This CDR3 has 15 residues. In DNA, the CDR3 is TGTGCCAGCAGTCTATCCGGGACAGGGAGGACTGAAGCTTTCTTT. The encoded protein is CASSLSGTGRTEAFF.

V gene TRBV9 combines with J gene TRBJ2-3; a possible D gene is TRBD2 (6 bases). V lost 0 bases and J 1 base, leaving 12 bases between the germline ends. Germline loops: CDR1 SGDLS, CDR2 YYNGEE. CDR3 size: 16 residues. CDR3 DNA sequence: TGTGCCAGCAGCGTAGCGGGACTCCCCGGCACAGATACGCAGTATTTT. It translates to CASSVAGLPGTDTQYF.

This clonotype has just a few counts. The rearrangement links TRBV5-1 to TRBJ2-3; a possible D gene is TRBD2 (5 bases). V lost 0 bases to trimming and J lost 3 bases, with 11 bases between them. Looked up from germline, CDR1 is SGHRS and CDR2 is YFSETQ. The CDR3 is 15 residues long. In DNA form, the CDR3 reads TGCGCCAGCAGCTTGGCCCCTACTAGAACAGATACGCAGTATTTT. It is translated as CASSLAPTRTDTQYF.

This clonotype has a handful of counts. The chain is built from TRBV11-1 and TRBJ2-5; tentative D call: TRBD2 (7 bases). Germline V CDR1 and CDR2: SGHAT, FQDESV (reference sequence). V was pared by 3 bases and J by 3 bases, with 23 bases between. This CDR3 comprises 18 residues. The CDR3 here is CASSFRWGGAEEKETQYF. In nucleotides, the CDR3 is TGTGCCAGCAGCTTCCGTTGGGGGGGGGCCGAAGAGAAAGAGACCCAGTACTTC.

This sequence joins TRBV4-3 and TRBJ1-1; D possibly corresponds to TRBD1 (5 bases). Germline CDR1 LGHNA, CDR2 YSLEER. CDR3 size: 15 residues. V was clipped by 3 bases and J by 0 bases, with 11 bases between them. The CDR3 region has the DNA TGCGCCAGCAGCCATAGTGCAGGGCTGAACACTGAAGCTTTCTTT. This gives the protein CASSHSAGLNTEAFF.

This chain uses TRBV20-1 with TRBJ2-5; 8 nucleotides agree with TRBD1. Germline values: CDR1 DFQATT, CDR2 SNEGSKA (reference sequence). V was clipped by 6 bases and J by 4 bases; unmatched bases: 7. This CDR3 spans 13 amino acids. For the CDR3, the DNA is TGCAGTGCAGAGAACAGGGGGAGAGAGACCCAGTACTTC. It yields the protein CSAENRGRETQYF.

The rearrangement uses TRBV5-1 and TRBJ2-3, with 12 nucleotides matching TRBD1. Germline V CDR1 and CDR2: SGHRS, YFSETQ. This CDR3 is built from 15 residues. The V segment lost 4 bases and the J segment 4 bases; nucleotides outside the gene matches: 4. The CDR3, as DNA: TGCGCCAGCAGCACCGGGACAGGGGGCTCAGATACGCAGTATTTT. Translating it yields CASSTGTGGSDTQYF.

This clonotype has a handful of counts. CDR3 coding DNA: TGCAGTGCTAGAGCGGGACAGGTAAAGTACGAGCAGTACGTC. Its protein is CSARAGQVKYEQYV. V usage is TRBV20-1 and J usage is TRBJ2-7; 8 bases match TRBD1. CDR3 length: 14 residues. Losses at the gene ends were 1 base for V and 4 bases for J; bases not matched to a gene: 6. Germline assignment: CDR1 DFQATT and CDR2 SNEGSKA (reference sequence).

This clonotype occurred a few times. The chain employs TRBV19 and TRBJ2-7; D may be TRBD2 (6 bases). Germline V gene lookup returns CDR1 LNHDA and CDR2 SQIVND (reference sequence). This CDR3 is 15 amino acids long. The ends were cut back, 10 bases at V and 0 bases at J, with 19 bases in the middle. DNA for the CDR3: TGTGCCACGAAGACCGGGACTCCTGCCTCCTACGAGCAGTACTTC. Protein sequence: CATKTGTPASYEQYF.

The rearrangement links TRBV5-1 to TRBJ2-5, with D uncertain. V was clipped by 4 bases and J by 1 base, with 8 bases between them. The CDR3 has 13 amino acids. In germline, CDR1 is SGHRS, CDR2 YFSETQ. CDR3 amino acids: CASSVTAQETQYF. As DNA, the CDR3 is TGCGCCAGCAGCGTGACCGCCCAAGAGACCCAGTACTTC. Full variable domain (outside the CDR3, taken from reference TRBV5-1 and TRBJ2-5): KAGVTQTPRYLIKTRGQQVTLSCSPISGHRSVSWYQQTPGQGLQFLFEYFSETQRNKGNFPGRFSGRQFSNSRSEMNVSTLELGDSALYLCASSVTAQETQYFGPGTRLLVL.

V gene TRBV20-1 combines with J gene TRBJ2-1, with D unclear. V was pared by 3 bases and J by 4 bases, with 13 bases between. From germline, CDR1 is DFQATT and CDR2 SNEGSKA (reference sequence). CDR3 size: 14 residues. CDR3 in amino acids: CSARQIQIYNEQFF. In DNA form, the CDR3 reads TGCAGTGCTAGGCAGATACAAATTTACAATGAGCAGTTCTTC.